The next 8 T cell receptor beta chains were all read from a single sample in a study of T cell changes during pregnancy in multiple sclerosis. The repertoire was sequenced with immunoSEQ multiplex PCR; TCRdb's copy has only in-frame clones and lacks some. The sample has 40,000 or so clones; approximately 90% are singletons. Sequencing used CD4+ T cells from peripheral blood mononuclear cells, obtained before pregnancy. All receptors derive from a female donor with multiple sclerosis, enrolled in a pregnancy study.

The chain is built from TRBV4-1 and TRBJ2-3; possibly TRBD1 for D (6 bases). The V gene's germline CDR1 is MGHRA and CDR2 YSYEKL. V lost 0 bases, J lost 1 base, and 11 bases lay in between. CDR3 length equals 16 residues. In DNA form, the CDR3 reads TGCGCCAGCAGCCAAGATCAGGGGCAGGGCACAGATACGCAGTATTTT. Residues: CASSQDQGQGTDTQYF.

The V gene is TRBV7-9, the J gene TRBJ2-3; tentative D call: TRBD2 (5 bases). The CDR3 loop spans 15 amino acids. V was cut by 5 bases and J by 4 bases, with 16 bases left in between. The germline CDR1 and CDR2 sequences are SEHNR and FQNEAQ (reference sequence). CDR3 bases: TGTGCCAGCAGCCTGCCACGGGGATTTGCAGATACGCAGTATTTT. Residues: CASSLPRGFADTQYF.

The chain joins TRBV6-6 to TRBJ1-2; perhaps TRBD1 as D (5 bases). This CDR3 region has 14 residues. V was shortened by 6 bases and J by 1 base, with 12 bases between the two germline ends. Per the germline V gene, CDR1 is MNHNY and CDR2 is SVGAGI (reference sequence). The CDR3 sequence is CASSIDRLNYGYTF. The DNA for the CDR3 is TGTGCCAGCAGCATCGACAGACTTAACTATGGCTACACCTTC.

V is TRBV6-1 and J is TRBJ2-7, with 9 bases matching TRBD1. With 7 bases clipped from V and 2 bases from J, the junction kept 9 bases outside the gene matches. This CDR3 has 15 amino acids. CDR1 and CDR2 (germline): MNHNS, SASEGT. Here the CDR3 DNA reads TGTGCCAGCATCACCGGGACAGGGATCCCCTACGAGCAGTACTTC. Translation gives CASITGTGIPYEQYF.

This rearrangement joins TRBV7-9 to TRBJ1-2; possibly TRBD1 for D (5 bases). Germline V gene data show CDR1 as SEHNR and CDR2 as FQNEAQ (reference sequence). The V gene lost 3 bases and the J gene lost 3 bases, with 8 bases spanning the gap. The CDR3 totals 13 residues. CDR3 amino acids: CASSFGGDYGYTF. The CDR3 DNA is TGTGCCAGCAGCTTCGGGGGGGACTATGGCTACACCTTC. The full variable domain, in which reference TRBV7-9 and TRBJ1-2 provide the parts outside the CDR3, is DTGVSQNPRHKITKRGQNVTFRCDPISEHNRLYWYRQTLGQGPEFLTYFQNEAQLEKSRLLSDRFSAERPKGSFSTLEIQRTEQGDSAMYLCASSFGGDYGYTFGSGTRLTVV.

This rearrangement joins TRBV10-1 to TRBJ2-3, with D hard to call. CDR1 is WNHNN, CDR2 SYGVQD, per germline (reference sequence). V was clipped by 2 bases and J by 4 bases, with 7 bases between them. CDR3 length equals 13 residues. The CDR3 is CASSETTPDTQYF. CDR3 DNA sequence: TGCGCCAGCAGTGAGACGACTCCAGATACGCAGTATTTT.

The genes are TRBV5-1 and TRBJ2-7; TRBD1 agrees at 9 bases. The CDR3 totals 14 residues. Per germline, CDR1 SGHRS and CDR2 YFSETQ. The ends lost 1 base at V and 6 bases at J; junction bases unmatched: 5. In nucleotides, the CDR3 is TGCGCCAGCAGCTTGCAGGGGACAGGGACCGAGCAGTACTTC. Its translation: CASSLQGTGTEQYF.

The chain joins TRBV5-1 to TRBJ1-6; TRBD1 is a possible D gene (5 bases). The CDR3 extends over 17 amino acids. V was cut by 0 bases and J by 4 bases, with 14 bases left in between. Germline V gives CDR1 SGHRS, CDR2 YFSETQ. The CDR3: CASSLGGTPPYNSPLHF. CDR3 coding DNA: TGCGCCAGCAGCTTGGGCGGGACTCCCCCTTATAATTCACCCCTCCACTTT.